These 22 T cell receptor beta chains were sequenced from one sample in a study of OX40 agonist ivuxolimab in advanced cancers. Measured with immunoSEQ multiplex PCR; TCRdb has only the in-frame clones, and not every one. The sample lists roughly 48,000 clones, about four fifths occurring once. The sequences come from CD4+ or CD8+ T cells sorted from blood, collected in a trial of the OX40 agonist ivuxolimab. The receptors here all came from an adult with an advanced solid tumor such as melanoma, head and neck, liver or kidney cancer.

This chain connects TRBV14 to TRBJ1-5; D is uncertain. V lost 3 bases and J 0 bases, leaving 0 bases between the germline ends. CDR1 and CDR2 from the germline V gene are SGHDN and FVKESK. The CDR3 covers 12 residues. Here the CDR3 DNA reads TGTGCCAGCAGCCATAGCAATCAGCCCCAGCATTTT. This codes for CASSHSNQPQHF.

V and J are TRBV4-2 and TRBJ2-5; TRBD2 might be the D (7 bases). Germline assignment: CDR1 LGHNA and CDR2 YNFKEQ. With 1 base removed from V and 5 bases from J, the gap between germline ends came to 17 bases. This CDR3 contains 16 residues. Written as DNA, the CDR3 is TGTGCCAGCAGCCAAGGGATAGCCGGGGGGCCGGAGACCCAGTACTTC. This gives the protein CASSQGIAGGPETQYF.

The CDR3 loop is CASKDGAEQYF. The CDR3 bases are TGTGCCAGCAAAGACGGGGCCGAGCAGTACTTC. The V and J genes are TRBV6-5 and TRBJ2-7, with D perhaps matching TRBD1 or TRBD2 (5 bases each). V was pared by 7 bases and J by 6 bases, with 10 bases between. The CDR3 consists of 11 residues. Germline-derived CDR1 and CDR2 are MNHEY and SVGAGI.

This sequence joins TRBV7-9 and TRBJ1-6; 7 bases match TRBD1. The CDR3 is 14 residues long. Looked up from germline, CDR1 is SEHNR and CDR2 is FQNEAQ (reference sequence). Trimming took 5 bases from V and 9 from J; bases not matched to a gene: 7. The CDR3 nucleotides are TGTGCCAGCAGCCAGACAGGGAACGGTTCACCCCTCCACTTT. Translated, it gives CASSQTGNGSPLHF. The complete variable domain, with remaining parts taken from reference TRBV7-9 and TRBJ1-6, reads DTGVSQNPRHKITKRGQNVTFRCDPISEHNRLYWYRQTLGQGPEFLTYFQNEAQLEKSRLLSDRFSAERPKGSFSTLEIQRTEQGDSAMYLCASSQTGNGSPLHFGNGTRLTVT.

This sequence joins TRBV7-9 and TRBJ2-7; 10 bases align to TRBD1. Germline V gene data show CDR1 as SEHNR and CDR2 as FQNEAQ (reference sequence). The CDR3 sequence is 13 residues long. The J segment lost 0 bases and the V segment lost 8 bases, leaving 1 base of the junction unmatched. The CDR3 is CASGTGDSYEQYF. CDR3 sequence (DNA): TGTGCCAGCGGGACAGGGGACTCCTACGAGCAGTACTTC. The full variable domain, with the rest looked up from reference TRBV7-9 and TRBJ2-7, is DTGVSQNPRHKITKRGQNVTFRCDPISEHNRLYWYRQTLGQGPEFLTYFQNEAQLEKSRLLSDRFSAERPKGSFSTLEIQRTEQGDSAMYLCASGTGDSYEQYFGPGTRLTVT.

This sequence joins TRBV6-5 and TRBJ1-5, with D perhaps matching TRBD1 (6 bases). Germline V gives CDR1 MNHEY, CDR2 SVGAGI. The V end lost 6 bases, the J end lost 4 bases, and 10 bases lay between the germline ends. The CDR3 is 13 residues long. CDR3 amino acids: CASRGTSNQPQHF. CDR3 nucleotide sequence: TGTGCCAGCAGGGGGACATCTAATCAGCCCCAGCATTTT.

In its sample, this clone was seen once. V is TRBV5-4 and J is TRBJ2-3; TRBD1 aligns across 9 bases. The germline V gene has CDR1 SGHNT and CDR2 YYREEE (reference sequence). The trim removed 3 bases at V and 10 bases at J, leaving 12 bases unmatched. The CDR3 sequence is 15 residues long. CDR3 amino acids: CASSSRDRDPFSQYF. CDR3 coding DNA: TGTGCCAGCAGCTCCCGGGACAGGGACCCTTTTTCGCAGTATTTT.

The J gene is TRBJ1-2, the V gene TRBV7-9, with D perhaps matching TRBD1 (6 bases). Per germline, CDR1 SEHNR and CDR2 FQNEAQ (reference sequence). V lost 5 bases, J lost 4 bases, and 14 bases lay in between. The CDR3 length is 14 residues. In DNA form, the CDR3 reads TGTGCCAGCAGCAGTAAGGGGGAGCTCTATGGCTACACCTTC. This codes for CASSSKGELYGYTF.

The rearrangement uses TRBV30 and TRBJ2-7; D could derive from TRBD1 or TRBD2 (6 bases each). Germline V gene data show CDR1 as GTSNPN and CDR2 as SVGIG (reference sequence). CDR3 size: 14 residues. Trimming shortened V by 4 bases and J by 5 bases, and 18 bases separated the two germline ends. Written as DNA, the CDR3 is TGTGCCTGGACCGGGGGCATGATCCTAAACGAGCAGTACTTC. This codes for CAWTGGMILNEQYF.

The chain links TRBV19 to TRBJ2-6; no reliable D call. CDR3 length: 18 amino acids. Between the trimmed V and J ends, which lost 7 bases and 2 bases, there was a span of 21 bases. CDR1 and CDR2 (germline): LNHDA, SQIVND (reference sequence). CDR3 DNA sequence: TGTGCCAGTACCCCCTCGCCCGCCCGGAGAGCTGGGGCCAACGTCCTGACTTTC. Translating it yields CASTPSPARRAGANVLTF. Based on the CDR3 plus reference TRBV19 and TRBJ2-6, the full variable domain is DGGITQSPKYLFRKEGQNVTLSCEQNLNHDAMYWYRQDPGQGLRLIYYSQIVNDFQKGDIAEGYSVSREKKESFPLTVTSAQKNPTAFYLCASTPSPARRAGANVLTFGAGSRLTVL.

A few counts support this clone. This sample includes further DNA sequences coding for the same CDR3. The chain uses TRBV4-1 and TRBJ2-7, with a tentative D call TRBD2 (7 bases). V gave up 1 base and J gave up 3 bases, with 13 bases separating them. This CDR3 spans 15 amino acids. Germline lookup yields CDR1 MGHRA and CDR2 YSYEKL. As DNA, the CDR3 is TGCGCCAGCAGCCAAGGCCGCGGGGGCCGCTACGAGCAGTACTTC. Translation: CASSQGRGGRYEQYF.

The V call is TRBV5-4, the J call TRBJ2-1; 13 positions match TRBD2. From germline, CDR1 is SGHNT and CDR2 YYREEE (reference sequence). J gave up 9 bases and V 0 bases, and 9 bases lay outside the gene matches. CDR3 length equals 17 residues. The CDR3 sequence: CASSLETGLAGVGEQFF. In nucleotides, the CDR3 is TGTGCCAGCAGCTTGGAGACCGGACTAGCGGGAGTGGGTGAGCAGTTCTTC.

This chain links TRBV6-4 with TRBJ2-3; 13 bases agree with TRBD2. The CDR3 has 19 amino acids. The V segment lost 5 bases and the J segment 0 bases; nucleotides outside the gene matches: 11. CDR1 and CDR2 from the germline V gene are MRHNA and SNTAGT. The CDR3 nucleotides read TGTGCCAGCAGTCGGACTAGCGGGGGCTCAATTTCTAGCACAGATACGCAGTATTTT. Protein: CASSRTSGGSISSTDTQYF.

This clone was seen just once. This rearrangement joins TRBV7-2 to TRBJ2-5; a possible D gene is TRBD2 (5 bases). The CDR3 is 12 amino acids. The V gene's germline CDR1 is SGHTA and CDR2 FQGNSA. V was cut by 1 base and J by 5 bases, with 5 bases left in between. In DNA, the CDR3 is TGTGCCAGCAGCTTAGGGGAGGAGACCCAGTACTTC. This encodes CASSLGEETQYF.

This chain links TRBV6-4 with TRBJ2-7; D is tentatively TRBD1 or TRBD2 (6 bases each). Per germline, CDR1 MRHNA and CDR2 SNTAGT. The germline V and J ends were trimmed by 3 bases and 0 bases, with 12 bases remaining between them. The CDR3 runs 15 residues. CDR3 region: CASSEEGGSSYEQYF. CDR3 sequence (DNA): TGTGCCAGCAGTGAAGAGGGGGGTAGCTCCTACGAGCAGTACTTC.

The chain has TRBV25-1 and TRBJ1-2; TRBD1 might be the D (6 bases). V was cut by 8 bases and J by 6 bases, with 16 bases left in between. This CDR3 spans 13 amino acids. Germline V gene data show CDR1 as MGHDK and CDR2 as SYGVNS. The CDR3 region is CASSLQGFNGYTF. The CDR3, as DNA: TGTGCCAGCTCCTTACAGGGTTTTAATGGCTACACCTTC.

The chain joins TRBV4-2 to TRBJ2-3, with 8 bases identical to TRBD2. This CDR3 comprises 18 residues. The V gene's germline CDR1 is LGHNA and CDR2 YNFKEQ. V was clipped by 4 bases and J by 0 bases; unmatched bases: 12. CDR3 nucleotides: TGTGCCAGCAGCCCCCGAAAGAGTAGCGGGGTTAGCACAGATACGCAGTATTTT. It translates to CASSPRKSSGVSTDTQYF.

V gene TRBV7-2 combines with J gene TRBJ2-2; tentative D call: TRBD2 (6 bases). This CDR3 comprises 14 residues. The ends were cut back, 0 bases at V and 7 bases at J, with 9 bases in the middle. Germline CDR1 is SGHTA and CDR2 is FQGNSA. The CDR3 region is CASSLAGGVGELFF. CDR3 nucleotides: TGTGCCAGCAGCTTAGCGGGAGGCGTCGGGGAGCTGTTTTTT. The full variable domain, its missing parts supplied by reference TRBV7-2 and TRBJ2-2, is GAGVSQSPSNKVTEKGKDVELRCDPISGHTALYWYRQSLGQGLEFLIYFQGNSAPDKSGLPSDRFSAERTGGSVSTLTIQRTQQEDSAVYLCASSLAGGVGELFFGEGSRLTVL.

The DNA for the CDR3 is TGTGCCAGCAGCCCCGGGACAGTCCTTTATAATTCACCCCTCCACTTT. As protein: CASSPGTVLYNSPLHF. V gene TRBV28 combines with J gene TRBJ1-6; TRBD1 agrees at 7 bases. In germline, CDR1 is MDHEN, CDR2 SYDVKM. V lost 6 bases, J lost 4 bases, and 9 bases stayed unmatched. The CDR3 contains 16 residues.

The rearrangement links TRBV7-2 to TRBJ2-3; D is possibly TRBD2 (6 bases). V lost 3 bases and J 6 bases, leaving 13 bases between the germline ends. The germline gives CDR1 SGHTA, CDR2 FQGNSA. The CDR3 contains 14 residues. In DNA, the CDR3 is TGTGCCAGCAGCTTGCAGCGGGCGGGGGATACGCAGTATTTT. It specifies CASSLQRAGDTQYF. Based on the CDR3 plus reference TRBV7-2 and TRBJ2-3, the full variable domain is GAGVSQSPSNKVTEKGKDVELRCDPISGHTALYWYRQSLGQGLEFLIYFQGNSAPDKSGLPSDRFSAERTGGSVSTLTIQRTQQEDSAVYLCASSLQRAGDTQYFGPGTRLTVL.

V is TRBV19 and J is TRBJ2-1; tentatively, D is TRBD1 (5 bases). V was clipped by 7 bases and J by 6 bases, with 19 bases between them. The CDR3 totals 15 residues. Germline CDR1 and CDR2: LNHDA and SQIVND (reference sequence). The CDR3 sequence is CASTRQGRTLNEQFF. The DNA for the CDR3 is TGTGCCAGTACCCGCCAAGGACGGACACTCAATGAGCAGTTCTTC.

The genes are TRBV5-1 and TRBJ2-3, with D tentatively TRBD1 or TRBD2 (5 bases each). The V and J ends lost 4 bases and 0 bases respectively, with 15 bases between them. The CDR3 sequence is 16 residues long. CDR1 is SGHRS and CDR2 is YFSETQ in the germline V gene. The CDR3 coding sequence is TGCGCCAGCAGCGGGACCTTTCGCGGGAGCACAGATACGCAGTATTTT. It translates to CASSGTFRGSTDTQYF.